This passage covers 18 T cell receptor beta chains from one sample sequenced in a study of technical replicates of blood from several donors. Measured with immunoSEQ multiplex PCR; TCRdb has only the in-frame clones, and not every one. This sample has under 65,000 clones; roughly 90% occur once, and the top ten carry about 4.8%. The sample consisted of PBMCs. These receptors were obtained from a human donor in good health. Some clones in this sample may be carry-over from other donors' samples.

The rearrangement joins TRBV7-9 to TRBJ1-6; D unclear. Germline V lookup: CDR1 SEHNR, CDR2 FQNEAQ (reference sequence). The CDR3 loop spans 15 amino acids. The ends were cut back, 4 bases at V and 7 bases at J, with 14 bases in the middle. CDR3 DNA: TGTGCCAGCAGCTCCGGGGAGGGAGCCAATTCACCCCTCCACTTT. The encoded protein is CASSSGEGANSPLHF.

This clone was detected only a few times. The V and J genes are TRBV5-1 and TRBJ1-1, with 8 positions matching TRBD1. Germline loops: CDR1 SGHRS, CDR2 YFSETQ. The V segment lost 1 base and the J segment 7 bases; nucleotides outside the gene matches: 3. The CDR3 is made up of 13 amino acids. CDR3 residues: CASSLKTGVEAFF. CDR3 bases: TGCGCCAGCAGCTTGAAGACAGGGGTTGAAGCTTTCTTT.

This clone has only one observation. For the CDR3, the DNA is TGTGCCAGCAGCTCCCAGGGAGGGGTCGCAGATACGCAGTATTTT. Translated: CASSSQGGVADTQYF. The rearrangement joins TRBV7-9 to TRBJ2-3; TRBD2 aligns across 7 bases. CDR1 and CDR2 (germline): SEHNR, FQNEAQ (reference sequence). The J segment lost 4 bases and the V segment lost 4 bases, leaving 8 bases of the junction unmatched. The CDR3 is 15 amino acids.

J is TRBJ2-5 and V is TRBV19; TRBD2 matches at 12 bases. Germline V gene data show CDR1 as LNHDA and CDR2 as SQIVND (reference sequence). This CDR3 region has 15 residues. With V trimmed by 5 bases and J by 5 bases, 6 bases remained unmatched. The chain's CDR3 is CASSELAGGLETQYF. CDR3 DNA sequence: TGTGCCAGTAGTGAACTAGCGGGAGGCCTCGAGACCCAGTACTTC.

The J gene is TRBJ1-2, the V gene TRBV19, with 7 nucleotides matching TRBD1. CDR3 length equals 15 residues. The junction had 8 bases not matched to a gene; V was cut back by 3 bases and J by 4 bases. Germline V gene lookup returns CDR1 LNHDA and CDR2 SQIVND (reference sequence). The CDR3 DNA sequence: TGTGCCAGTAGTATGGAGGGGGCGTGGATCTATGGCTACACCTTC. Encoded protein: CASSMEGAWIYGYTF.

V and J are TRBV9 and TRBJ2-1, with 10 bases lining up with TRBD2. Unmatched junction bases numbered 12, after V lost 0 bases and J lost 0 bases. Germline V gene lookup returns CDR1 SGDLS and CDR2 YYNGEE. This CDR3 is 20 amino acids long. The DNA for the CDR3 is TGTGCCAGCAGCGTAGCTAGACTAGCGGGTTCGCCTAGCTCCTACAATGAGCAGTTCTTC. Protein product: CASSVARLAGSPSSYNEQFF.

V usage is TRBV30 and J usage is TRBJ2-1; 7 bases fit TRBD1. The germline V gene encodes CDR1 GTSNPN and CDR2 SVGIG (reference sequence). V shed 7 bases, J shed 7 bases, and the junction held 10 bases outside the gene matches. There are 13 residues in the CDR3. CDR3 protein: CAYTKGAQNEQFF. The CDR3 DNA reads TGTGCCTATACGAAGGGGGCGCAGAATGAGCAGTTCTTC.

This sequence joins TRBV9 and TRBJ2-5; 9 positions match TRBD2. Trimming removed 2 bases from V and 5 bases from J; junction bases left unmatched: 7. Germline V gene lookup returns CDR1 SGDLS and CDR2 YYNGEE. The CDR3 is 15 amino acids. CDR3 in amino acids: CASSVETSGGETQYF. CDR3 DNA sequence: TGTGCCAGCAGCGTGGAGACTAGCGGTGGGGAGACCCAGTACTTC.

This clone was seen only a few times. This chain joins TRBV2 and TRBJ2-7; 9 bases align to TRBD1. The CDR3 extends over 14 amino acids. After removal of 5 bases from V and 5 bases from J, the junction contained 7 bases not matched to a gene. Per the germline V gene, CDR1 is SNHLY and CDR2 is FYNNEI. CDR3 nucleotide sequence: TGTGCCAGCAGTCCGGGACAGGGATACCACGAGCAGTACTTC. Protein product: CASSPGQGYHEQYF.

The chain has TRBV1 and TRBJ1-6; the DNA was not compared with TRBD1, the D call given in the table. TRBV1 has pseudogene status. The CDR3 is 15 amino acids. CDR3 loop: CTSSQANPGVSPLHF. Written as DNA, the CDR3 is TGCACCAGCAGCCAAGCCAACCCAGGGGTCTCACCCCTCCACTTT.

A single count supports this clone. The chain employs TRBV30 and TRBJ2-7; maybe TRBD1 (5 bases). The CDR3 runs 13 residues. Trimming took off 0 bases at V and 2 bases at J, with 8 bases between the two ends. CDR1 and CDR2 from the germline V gene are GTSNPN and SVGIG (reference sequence). In DNA, the CDR3 is TGTGCCTGGAGTGTGGGGCGGACCTACGAGCAGTACTTC. Protein product: CAWSVGRTYEQYF.

The V call is TRBV5-1, the J call TRBJ2-3; TRBD2 agrees at 7 bases. The CDR3 runs to 14 residues. Germline V CDR1 and CDR2: SGHRS, YFSETQ. V gave up 0 bases and J gave up 5 bases; unmatched junction bases: 3. The CDR3 here is CASSLELAKDTQYF. In DNA form, the CDR3 reads TGCGCCAGCAGCTTGGAACTAGCGAAAGATACGCAGTATTTT. Variable domain in full (rest from reference TRBV5-1 and TRBJ2-3): KAGVTQTPRYLIKTRGQQVTLSCSPISGHRSVSWYQQTPGQGLQFLFEYFSETQRNKGNFPGRFSGRQFSNSRSEMNVSTLELGDSALYLCASSLELAKDTQYFGPGTRLTVL.

The CDR3 loop reads CASSPLSGSETQYF. CDR3 bases: TGTGCCAGCTCACCACTTTCCGGGTCCGAGACCCAGTACTTC. V gene TRBV18 combines with J gene TRBJ2-5; D not resolved. The CDR3 contains 14 residues. The V gene's germline CDR1 is KGHSH and CDR2 LQKENI. V was clipped by 1 base and J by 5 bases, with 11 bases between them.

This chain joins TRBV19 and TRBJ2-5; the match to TRBD2 covers 11 bases. Germline CDR1 is LNHDA and CDR2 is SQIVND (reference sequence). CDR3 size: 14 residues. After removal of 5 bases from V and 5 bases from J, the junction contained 4 bases not matched to a gene. The CDR3 coding sequence is TGTGCCAGTAGTCCTCGACTAGCGGGGGAGACCCAGTACTTC. Encoded protein: CASSPRLAGETQYF.

This chain links TRBV4-2 with TRBJ2-1, with 10 nucleotides matching TRBD2. J gave up 7 bases and V 3 bases, and 9 bases lay outside the gene matches. In germline, CDR1 is LGHNA, CDR2 YNFKEQ. The CDR3 extends over 16 amino acids. CDR3 nucleotides: TGTGCCAGCAGCCAGGCTTCCCCTAGCGGGAGAAATGAGCAGTTCTTC. Translating it yields CASSQASPSGRNEQFF.

The chain carries TRBV15 and TRBJ1-2; D is undetermined. The germline CDR1 and CDR2 sequences are LNHNV and YYDKDF (reference sequence). Trimming took off 2 bases at V and 8 bases at J, with 12 bases between the two ends. The CDR3 totals 13 residues. Here the CDR3 DNA reads TGTGCCACCAGCAGACAGGATGCGGGAGGCTACACCTTC. It encodes CATSRQDAGGYTF.

V gene TRBV10-3 combines with J gene TRBJ1-3; 8 bases are a match to TRBD1. The CDR3 is 13 residues long. Unmatched junction bases numbered 3, after V lost 8 bases and J lost 3 bases. The germline V gene has CDR1 ENHRY and CDR2 SYGVKD. CDR3 nucleotides: TGTGCCATCGGACAGGGTAATGGAAACACCATATATTTT. Its protein is CAIGQGNGNTIYF.

The table lists this clone with a count of one. The chain recombines TRBV10-3 with TRBJ1-3; possibly TRBD1 for D (6 bases). Germline V lookup: CDR1 ENHRY, CDR2 SYGVKD. This CDR3 comprises 16 residues. V was cut by 6 bases and J by 4 bases, with 19 bases left in between. CDR3 residues: CAISAGGLSVGNTIYF. The CDR3 DNA sequence: TGTGCCATCAGCGCGGGGGGGCTATCTGTGGGAAACACCATATATTTT.